A single sample gave rise to the 3 T cell receptor beta chains below, sequenced in a study of blood T cell repertoires in COVID-19. Data came from immunoSEQ multiplex PCR; TCRdb stores just in-frame clones and leaves some out. The table has roughly 150,000 clones, about 87% seen once; the top ten hold under 6%. The sample taken for sequencing was peripheral blood. The receptor source for this set is a human donor in a cohort sampled during active COVID-19.

The chain combines TRBV24-1 with TRBJ2-3; D possibly corresponds to TRBD2 (6 bases). V lost 2 bases to trimming and J lost 3 bases, with 11 bases between them. The V gene's germline CDR1 is KGHDR and CDR2 SFDVKD. This CDR3 spans 15 amino acids. CDR3 nucleotides: TGTGCCACCAGTGATTCGAGAGGGAGGACAGATACGCAGTATTTT. Residues: CATSDSRGRTDTQYF.

The chain couples TRBV30 to TRBJ1-3, with D perhaps TRBD1 (5 bases). The germline V gene has CDR1 GTSNPN and CDR2 SVGIG (reference sequence). This CDR3 region has 11 residues. V shed 5 bases and J shed 7 bases, with 9 bases lying between them. The CDR3 DNA is TGTGCCTGGGCAGGGAGGAACACCATATATTTT. This gives the protein CAWAGRNTIYF. The complete variable domain, with remaining parts taken from reference TRBV30 and TRBJ1-3, reads SQTIHQWPATLVQPVGSPLSLECTVEGTSNPNLYWYRQAAGRGLQLLFYSVGIGQISSEVPQNLSASRPQDRQFILSSKKLLLSDSGFYLCAWAGRNTIYFGEGSWLTVV.

A single count supports this clone. The chain uses TRBV19 and TRBJ1-3; possibly TRBD1 for D (5 bases). This CDR3 comprises 18 residues. The V end lost 10 bases, the J end lost 0 bases, and 25 bases lay between the germline ends. The germline V gene has CDR1 LNHDA and CDR2 SQIVND (reference sequence). Here the CDR3 DNA reads TGTGCCACGGGGGAGCGGGACTCTGTTTCGGGCTCTGGAAACACCATATATTTT. It translates to CATGERDSVSGSGNTIYF. The full variable domain, completed using reference TRBV19 and TRBJ1-3, is DGGITQSPKYLFRKEGQNVTLSCEQNLNHDAMYWYRQDPGQGLRLIYYSQIVNDFQKGDIAEGYSVSREKKESFPLTVTSAQKNPTAFYLCATGERDSVSGSGNTIYFGEGSWLTVV.